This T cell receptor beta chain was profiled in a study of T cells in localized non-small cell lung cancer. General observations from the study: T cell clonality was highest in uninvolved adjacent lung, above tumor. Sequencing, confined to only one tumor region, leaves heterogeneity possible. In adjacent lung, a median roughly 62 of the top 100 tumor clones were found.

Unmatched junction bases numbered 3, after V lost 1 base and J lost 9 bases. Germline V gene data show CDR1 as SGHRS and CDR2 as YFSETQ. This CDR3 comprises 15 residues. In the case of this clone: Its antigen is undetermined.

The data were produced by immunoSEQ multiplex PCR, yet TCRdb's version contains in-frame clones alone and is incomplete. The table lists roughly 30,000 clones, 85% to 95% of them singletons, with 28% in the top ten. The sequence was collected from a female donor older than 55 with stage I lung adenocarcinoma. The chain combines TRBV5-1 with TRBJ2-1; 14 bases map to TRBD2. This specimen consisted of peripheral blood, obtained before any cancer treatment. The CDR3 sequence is CASSLRLAGGGEQFF. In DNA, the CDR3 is TGCGCCAGCAGCTTGAGACTAGCGGGAGGGGGTGAGCAGTTCTTC.